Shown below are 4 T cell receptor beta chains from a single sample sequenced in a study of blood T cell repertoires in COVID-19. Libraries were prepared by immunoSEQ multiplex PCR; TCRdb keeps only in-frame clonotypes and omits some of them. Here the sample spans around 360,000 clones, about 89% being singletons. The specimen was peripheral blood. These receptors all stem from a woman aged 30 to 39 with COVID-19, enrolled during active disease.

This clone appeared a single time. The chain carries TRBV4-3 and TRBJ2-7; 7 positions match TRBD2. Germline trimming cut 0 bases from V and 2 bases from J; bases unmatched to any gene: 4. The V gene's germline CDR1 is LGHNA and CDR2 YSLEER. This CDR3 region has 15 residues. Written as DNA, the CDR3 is TGCGCCAGCAGCCAAGAGCGGGAGCCCCCCTACGAGCAGTACTTC. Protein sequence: CASSQEREPPYEQYF.

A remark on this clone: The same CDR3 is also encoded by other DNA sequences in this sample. The CDR3 reads CASSVGQNQPQHF. CDR3 sequence (DNA): TGTGCCAGCAGCGTGGGCCAAAATCAGCCCCAGCATTTT. The chain recombines TRBV9 with TRBJ1-5; D not certain. This CDR3 comprises 13 residues. Trimming removed 2 bases at V and 4 bases at J, with 7 bases between. From germline, CDR1 is SGDLS and CDR2 YYNGEE.

The CDR3 spells CASTERGRAYEQYF. CDR3 coding DNA: TGTGCCAGCACAGAAAGGGGGCGCGCCTACGAGCAGTACTTC. The chain combines TRBV6-5 with TRBJ2-7, with 7 nucleotides matching TRBD1. Germline V gene lookup returns CDR1 MNHEY and CDR2 SVGAGI. This CDR3 is built from 14 residues. J was trimmed by 2 bases and V by 7 bases; bases with no gene match: 8.

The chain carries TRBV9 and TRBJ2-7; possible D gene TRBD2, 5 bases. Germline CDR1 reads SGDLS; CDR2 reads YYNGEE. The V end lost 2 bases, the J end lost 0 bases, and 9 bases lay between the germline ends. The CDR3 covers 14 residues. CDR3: CASSVSGNSYEQYF. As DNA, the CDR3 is TGTGCCAGCAGCGTGTCCGGGAACTCCTACGAGCAGTACTTC.